This T cell receptor beta chain was observed in a study of Graves' ophthalmopathy and Graves' hyperthyroidism. This clonotype was seen many times. Germline V gives CDR1 LNHNV, CDR2 YYDKDF (reference sequence). CDR3 length: 14 residues. Trimming stripped 0 bases from V and 0 bases from J, with 5 bases between. Amplification targeted the TCR beta CDR3 regions, with RNA transcripts as the source material. HTBI primers were used in a first-round RT-PCR, which preceded a second-round multiplex PCR. Each CDR3 protein gets one entry after TCRdb re-called the multiplex PCR reads with MiXCR. Of some 400,000 distinct CDR3 sequences in the sample, about 18% were seen once.

The chain employs TRBV15 and TRBJ1-1; D is undetermined. The origin of this receptor is a woman between 18 and 29 years old with Graves' ophthalmopathy. The specimen was peripheral blood. The CDR3 DNA is TGTGCCACCAGCAGAGACGTGATGAACACTGAAGCTTTCTTT. Translating it yields CATSRDVMNTEAFF.